What follows are 10 T cell receptor beta chains derived from one specimen sequenced in a study of T cell responses to AZD1222 COVID-19 vaccine. This table comes from immunoSEQ multiplex PCR, and its TCRdb copy is limited to in-frame clones, with some not included. The sample lists tens of thousands of clones; about 90% were seen once. Source: peripheral blood, taken 28 days after the second AZD1222 dose. The source is an adult who received the AZD1222 COVID-19 vaccine.

The CDR3 here is CASSSAGDPSYEQYF. DNA for the CDR3: TGTGCCAGCAGCTCTGCGGGGGATCCATCCTACGAGCAGTACTTC. The chain employs TRBV7-6 and TRBJ2-7, with 7 bases that match TRBD2. V was clipped by 4 bases and J by 1 base; unmatched bases: 7. Germline CDR1 SGHVS, CDR2 FNYEAQ. The CDR3 covers 15 residues.

V usage is TRBV7-3 and J usage is TRBJ2-3; TRBD1 aligns across 8 bases. Germline values: CDR1 SGHTA, CDR2 FQGTGA. J was trimmed by 3 bases and V by 5 bases; bases with no gene match: 10. The CDR3 has 16 amino acids. The CDR3 DNA reads TGTGCCAGCAGCCCCTATGGACAGGGAAATACAGATACGCAGTATTTT. It specifies CASSPYGQGNTDTQYF.

The CDR3 here is CASSLRLGGTEAFF. The CDR3, as DNA: TGTGCCAGCAGTTTAAGACTGGGCGGCACTGAAGCTTTCTTT. The V gene is TRBV27, the J gene TRBJ1-1; no firm D call. V lost 2 bases, J lost 4 bases, and 11 bases lay in between. Germline values: CDR1 MNHEY, CDR2 SMNVEV (reference sequence). This CDR3 is built from 14 residues.

The J gene is TRBJ2-7, the V gene TRBV9, with 8 bases identical to TRBD1. Per germline, CDR1 SGDLS and CDR2 YYNGEE. CDR3 size: 14 residues. V trimming: 4 bases; J trimming: 3 bases; junction bases outside the gene matches: 6. CDR3 amino acids: CASSTTGGNYEQYF. For the CDR3, the DNA is TGTGCCAGCAGCACAACAGGGGGGAACTACGAGCAGTACTTC.

The chain couples TRBV11-3 to TRBJ2-2; 8 bases fit TRBD1. The CDR3 covers 15 residues. Trimming took 5 bases from V and 3 from J; bases not matched to a gene: 5. CDR1 and CDR2 from the germline V gene are SGHNT and YENEEA. The CDR3 nucleotides are TGTGCCAGCAGCCCCGGGACAGGATACACCGGGGAGCTGTTTTTT. It codes for CASSPGTGYTGELFF.

The V and J genes are TRBV12-2 and TRBJ2-7; TRBD1 was called by the table and not checked on the DNA. TRBV12-2 is noted as a pseudogene. The length of the CDR3 is 16 residues. The CDR3: CASRLASRALPYEQYF. CDR3 DNA: TGTGCAAGTCGCTTAGCGTCCAGGGCCCTTCCCTACGAGCAGTACTTC.

The rearrangement links TRBV15 to TRBJ2-4; 11 bases map to TRBD1. The CDR3 has 15 amino acids. V dropped 3 bases and J dropped 6; count of bases not matched to a gene: 4. Germline CDR1 is LNHNV and CDR2 is YYDKDF (reference sequence). CDR3 amino acids: CATSSEGQGVNIQYF. The CDR3 bases are TGTGCCACCAGCAGCGAGGGACAGGGGGTAAACATTCAGTACTTC.

With regard to this clone: The junction and the germline gene differ at one end; a read error may be behind it. The rearrangement joins TRBV7-8 to TRBJ1-5; D might be TRBD1 (5 bases). This CDR3 is built from 17 residues. The germline V gene encodes CDR1 SGHVS and CDR2 FQNEAQ. The DNA of the CDR3 is TGTGCCAGCAGCACCCTCGGGGGGGGACGGCGCAAGCAGCCCCAGCATTTT. This gives the protein CASSTLGGGRRKQPQHF.

This clone was seen only once. The J gene is TRBJ1-1, the V gene TRBV29-1; D is uncertain. Germline V lookup: CDR1 SQVTM, CDR2 ANQGSEA. Trimming left V 6 bases short and J 3 bases short, with 23 bases between. The CDR3 is 16 amino acids. The CDR3 nucleotides read TGCAGCGTCCGGTCCGGACCTTCCAACGCGGACACTGAAGCTTTCTTT. Translated, it gives CSVRSGPSNADTEAFF.

This clone has just a few counts. The chain couples TRBV19 to TRBJ2-1; 13 bases agree with TRBD2. Germline assignment: CDR1 LNHDA and CDR2 SQIVND (reference sequence). Unmatched junction bases numbered 10, after V lost 5 bases and J lost 6 bases. The CDR3 runs 17 residues. This CDR3 is CASSSGLAGSYGNEQFF. The CDR3 region has the DNA TGTGCCAGTAGTTCGGGACTAGCGGGGTCGTATGGCAATGAGCAGTTCTTC.